A selection of T cell receptor beta chains follows, all from one sample in a study of blood T cells in healthy people across ages. TCRdb re-called the 5' RACE reads through MiXCR, storing one row per CDR3 protein. The repertoire holds 590,000 or so distinct CDR3 sequences, approximately 30% seen once, with approximately 15% in the top ten. The material sequenced was blood. These receptors came from a woman of 80 years or more in good health. Both conserved end residues are part of each CDR3. The D gene is left open where the match is weak. Size tells how often a clone was seen (once, few, many) or the class of an expanded clone, and some rows leave it out.

J gene | clone size | D gene | V gene | CDR3 protein | CDR3 DNA
TRBJ2-1 | once | . | TRBV12-5 | CASGFDVDNEQFF | TGTGCTAGTGGTTTCGACGTAGACAATGAGCAGTTCTTC
TRBJ2-7 | many | TRBD1 | TRBV27 | CASSFGAGGSSYEQYF | TGTGCCAGCAGTTTTGGGGCAGGGGGAAGCTCCTACGAGCAGTACTTC
TRBJ2-5 | . | TRBD1 | TRBV7-2 | CASSITFGQGWRETQYF | TGTGCCAGCAGCATAACCTTTGGACAGGGCTGGAGAGAGACCCAGTACTTC
TRBJ1-2 | many | TRBD1 | TRBV10-3 | CAITKTGGEVSYGYTF | TGTGCCATCACCAAGACAGGGGGAGAAGTTAGCTATGGCTACACCTTC
TRBJ2-1 | few | . | TRBV5-4 | CASSLDRQQFF | TGTGCCAGCAGCTTGGACCGCCAGCAGTTCTTC
TRBJ2-5 | . | TRBD1 | TRBV6-9 | CASSGSGTGGYNEQYF | TGTGCCAGCAGTGGCTCCGGGACAGGGGGCTATAATGAGCAGTACTTC
TRBJ2-1 | . | TRBD2 | TRBV10-3 | CAISEAGGPYNEQFF | TGTGCCATCAGTGAGGCGGGGGGGCCTTACAATGAGCAGTTCTTC
TRBJ2-1 | many | TRBD2 | TRBV9 | CASSVGTSPYNEQFF | TGTGCCAGCAGCGTCGGGACTAGCCCGTACAATGAGCAGTTCTTC
TRBJ1-6 | many | . | TRBV4-3 | CASSQELSSYNSPLHF | TGCGCCAGCAGCCAAGAACTTAGCTCCTATAATTCACCCCTCCACTTT
TRBJ2-7 | many | . | TRBV4-2 | CASSQDRGREQYF | TGTGCCAGCAGCCAAGATAGGGGGAGGGAGCAGTACTTC
TRBJ2-1 | . | TRBD2 | TRBV7-9 | CASSSTSGGNNEQFF | TGTGCCAGCAGTTCCACTAGCGGGGGCAACAATGAGCAGTTCTTC
TRBJ1-1 | . | . | TRBV12-1 | CASSPMDTNTEAFF | TGTGCCAGCAGCCCCATGGACACGAACACTGAAGCTTTCTTT
TRBJ1-5 | . | . | TRBV3-1 | CASSRINSEPQHF | TGTGCCAGCAGCCGAATAAACAGTGAACCCCAGCATTTT
TRBJ2-5 | . | . | TRBV7-2 | CASSFHGGEETQYF | TGTGCCAGCAGCTTTCACGGGGGCGAGGAGACCCAGTACTTC
TRBJ2-7 | few | . | TRBV20-1 | CSAKGHGGEQYF | TGCAGTGCTAAAGGGCACGGGGGCGAGCAGTACTTC
TRBJ2-3 | . | TRBD2 | TRBV20-1 | CSARPASGGAGTQYF | TGCAGTGCTAGACCCGCCAGCGGGGGGGCCGGTACGCAGTATTTT
TRBJ2-7 | many | . | TRBV5-5 | CASIEGPYEQYF | TGTGCCAGCATCGAGGGTCCCTACGAGCAGTACTTC
TRBJ2-2 | many | TRBD2 | TRBV25-1 | CASSELGPPSGGINTGELFF | TGTGCCAGCAGTGAATTGGGACCGCCTAGCGGGGGGATTAACACCGGGGAGCTGTTTTTT
TRBJ1-2 | . | . | TRBV5-8 | CANPVRYTF | TGTGCCAATCCCGTACGCTACACCTTC
TRBJ2-5 | . | TRBD2 | TRBV7-2 | CASSIAGGVIQETQYF | TGTGCCAGCAGCATAGCGGGGGGGGTTATCCAAGAGACCCAGTACTTC
TRBJ1-2 | . | . | TRBV6-2/TRBV6-3 | CASSSDSSNYGYTF | TGTGCCAGCAGTTCGGACAGTTCTAACTATGGCTACACCTTC
TRBJ2-1 | . | TRBD2 | TRBV28 | CTSSAAGGRYNEQFF | TGTACCAGCAGCGCTGCGGGGGGCCGCTACAATGAGCAGTTCTTC
TRBJ2-5 | many | . | TRBV5-1 | CASSLDRRVQETQYF | TGCGCCAGCAGCTTGGACAGGCGAGTCCAAGAGACCCAGTACTTC
TRBJ2-7 | . | . | TRBV20-1 | CSARVISGPYEQYF | TGCAGTGCTAGAGTGATTAGCGGTCCCTACGAGCAGTACTTC
TRBJ1-1 | few | . | TRBV5-1 | CASSLDAGFNTEAFF | TGCGCCAGCAGCTTGGATGCAGGATTTAACACTGAAGCTTTCTTT